This T cell receptor beta chain appears in the sequencing data of a study of early T cells in non-severe SARS-CoV-2 infection. About the research overall: Unpaired chains resulted from sequencing bulk RNA of unsorted whole blood.

The CDR3 length is 14 residues. CDR1 and CDR2 from the germline V gene are SEHNR and FQNEAQ (reference sequence). Many counts were recorded for this clonotype. What it binds is unknown. The germline gene is not matched at one end of the junction; a read error may be the cause. cDNA molecules, individually, were tagged with unique molecular identifiers. TCRdb reprocessed the 5' RACE reads via MiXCR and lists one record per CDR3 protein. The table shows tens of thousands of distinct CDR3 sequences, with 4% to 5% occurring only once. Findings of the study overall: A preference for anti-spike CD8 responses marked VDJdb matching, which missed private and CD4 specificities.

The sequenced material came from whole blood. The chain couples TRBV7-9 to TRBJ2-1, with 7 bases lining up with TRBD2. The receptor was derived from an adult who was a healthcare worker with PCR-confirmed SARS-CoV-2 infection or an uninfected control (not recorded which). The CDR3 loop is CVSPRDYSYNEQFF. CDR3 coding DNA: TGTGTCAGCCCCCGGGACTACTCCTACAATGAGCAGTTCTTC.